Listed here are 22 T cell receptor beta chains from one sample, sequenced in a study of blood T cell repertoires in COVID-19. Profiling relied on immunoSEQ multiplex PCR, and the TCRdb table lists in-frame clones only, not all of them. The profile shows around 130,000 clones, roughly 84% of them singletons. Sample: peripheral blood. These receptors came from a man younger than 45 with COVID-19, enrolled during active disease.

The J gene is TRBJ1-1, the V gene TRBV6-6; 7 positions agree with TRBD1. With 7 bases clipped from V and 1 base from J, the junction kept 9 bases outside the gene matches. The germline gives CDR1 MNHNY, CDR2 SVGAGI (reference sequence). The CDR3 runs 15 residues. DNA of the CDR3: TGTGCCAGCACCAACGCGGGACAGAGGAACACTGAAGCTTTCTTT. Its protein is CASTNAGQRNTEAFF.

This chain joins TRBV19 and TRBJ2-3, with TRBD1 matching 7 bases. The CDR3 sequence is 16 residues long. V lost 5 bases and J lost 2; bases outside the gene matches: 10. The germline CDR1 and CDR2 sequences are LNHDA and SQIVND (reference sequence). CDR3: CASSLLPGQTTDTQYF. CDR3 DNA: TGTGCCAGTAGTTTGCTCCCGGGACAGACCACAGATACGCAGTATTTT.

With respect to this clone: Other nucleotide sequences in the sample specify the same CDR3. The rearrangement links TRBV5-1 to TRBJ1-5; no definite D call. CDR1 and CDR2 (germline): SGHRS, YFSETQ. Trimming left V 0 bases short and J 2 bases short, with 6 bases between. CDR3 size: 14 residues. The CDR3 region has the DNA TGCGCCAGCAGCTTGGACGGAGGCAATCAGCCCCAGCATTTT. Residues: CASSLDGGNQPQHF.

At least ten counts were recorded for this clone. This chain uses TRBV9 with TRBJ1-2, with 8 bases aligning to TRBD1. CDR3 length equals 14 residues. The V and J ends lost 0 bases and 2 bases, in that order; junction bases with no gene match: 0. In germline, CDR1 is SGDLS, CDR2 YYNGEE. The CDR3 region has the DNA TGTGCCAGCAGCGTAGGACAGGGGAACTATGGCTACACCTTC. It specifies CASSVGQGNYGYTF.

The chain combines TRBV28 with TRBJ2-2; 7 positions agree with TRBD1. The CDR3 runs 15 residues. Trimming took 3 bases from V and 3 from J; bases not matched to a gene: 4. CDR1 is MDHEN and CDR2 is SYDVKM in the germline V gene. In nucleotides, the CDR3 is TGTGCCAGCAGTTTCGGCAGGGGGTACACCGGGGAGCTGTTTTTT. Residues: CASSFGRGYTGELFF.

In DNA, the CDR3 is TGCGCCAGCAGCGTGAACACCTACGAGCAGTACTTC. Translation gives CASSVNTYEQYF. The V call is TRBV5-1, the J call TRBJ2-7; D gene uncertain. V was shortened by 4 bases and J by 2 bases, with 7 bases between the two germline ends. Germline CDR1 SGHRS, CDR2 YFSETQ. CDR3 length equals 12 residues. The full variable domain, rest sourced from reference TRBV5-1 and TRBJ2-7, is KAGVTQTPRYLIKTRGQQVTLSCSPISGHRSVSWYQQTPGQGLQFLFEYFSETQRNKGNFPGRFSGRQFSNSRSEMNVSTLELGDSALYLCASSVNTYEQYFGPGTRLTVT.

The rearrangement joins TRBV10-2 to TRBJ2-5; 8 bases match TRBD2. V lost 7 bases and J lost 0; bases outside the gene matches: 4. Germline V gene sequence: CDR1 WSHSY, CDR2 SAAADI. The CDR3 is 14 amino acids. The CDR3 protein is CASTVAGYQETQYF. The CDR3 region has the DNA TGCGCCAGCACCGTAGCGGGGTACCAAGAGACCCAGTACTTC.

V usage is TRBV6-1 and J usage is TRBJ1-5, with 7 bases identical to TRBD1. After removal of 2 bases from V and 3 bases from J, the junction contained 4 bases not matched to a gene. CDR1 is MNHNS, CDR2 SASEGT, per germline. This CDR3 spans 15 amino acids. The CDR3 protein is CASSERQGNNQPQHF. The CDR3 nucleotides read TGTGCCAGCAGTGAAAGACAGGGCAACAATCAGCCCCAGCATTTT.

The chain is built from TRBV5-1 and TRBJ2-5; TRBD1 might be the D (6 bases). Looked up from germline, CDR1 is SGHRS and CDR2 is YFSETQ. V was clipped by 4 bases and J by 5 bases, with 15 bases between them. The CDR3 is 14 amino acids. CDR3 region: CASSARQGWETQYF. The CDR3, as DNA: TGCGCCAGCAGCGCGCGTCAGGGGTGGGAGACCCAGTACTTC.

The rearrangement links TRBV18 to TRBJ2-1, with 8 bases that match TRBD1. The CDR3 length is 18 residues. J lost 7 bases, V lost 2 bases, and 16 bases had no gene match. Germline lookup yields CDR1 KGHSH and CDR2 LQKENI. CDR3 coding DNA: TGTGCCAGCTCACCAGCAGGGGGCGGGAAAGATCGTTTGAATGAGCAGTTCTTC. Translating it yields CASSPAGGGKDRLNEQFF.

CDR3 region: CASSARGDSQETQYF. The DNA of the CDR3 is TGTGCCAGCAGCGCTAGAGGGGACAGCCAAGAGACCCAGTACTTC. The rearrangement uses TRBV4-2 and TRBJ2-5; 7 nucleotides agree with TRBD1. The trim removed 5 bases at V and 1 base at J, leaving 7 bases unmatched. The CDR3 contains 15 residues. Looked up from germline, CDR1 is LGHNA and CDR2 is YNFKEQ.

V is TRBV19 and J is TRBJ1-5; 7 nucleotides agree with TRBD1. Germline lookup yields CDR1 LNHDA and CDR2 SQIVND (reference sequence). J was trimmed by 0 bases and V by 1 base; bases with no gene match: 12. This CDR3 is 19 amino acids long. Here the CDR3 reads CASSIGGDRAVYSNQPQHF. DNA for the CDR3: TGTGCCAGTAGTATAGGCGGGGACAGAGCGGTATATAGCAATCAGCCCCAGCATTTT.

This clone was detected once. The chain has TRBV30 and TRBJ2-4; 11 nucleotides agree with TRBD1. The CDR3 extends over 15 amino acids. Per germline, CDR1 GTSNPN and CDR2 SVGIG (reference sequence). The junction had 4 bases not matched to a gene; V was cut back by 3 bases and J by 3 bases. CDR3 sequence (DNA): TGTGCCTGGAGGGGGACAGGGGGAGTCAAAAACATTCAGTACTTC. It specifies CAWRGTGGVKNIQYF.

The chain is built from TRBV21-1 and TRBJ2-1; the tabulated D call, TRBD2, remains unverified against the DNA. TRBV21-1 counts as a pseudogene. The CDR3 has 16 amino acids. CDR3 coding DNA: TGTGCCAGCAGCGATCCGACTAGCGGGGGATACAATGAGCAGTTCTTC. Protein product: CASSDPTSGGYNEQFF.

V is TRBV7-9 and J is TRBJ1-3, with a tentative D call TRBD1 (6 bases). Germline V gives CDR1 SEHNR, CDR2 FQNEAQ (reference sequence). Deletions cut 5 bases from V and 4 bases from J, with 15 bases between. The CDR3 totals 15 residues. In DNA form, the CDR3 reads TGTGCCAGCAGCGAATCCGGGACACAGGGAAACACCATATATTTT. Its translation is CASSESGTQGNTIYF.

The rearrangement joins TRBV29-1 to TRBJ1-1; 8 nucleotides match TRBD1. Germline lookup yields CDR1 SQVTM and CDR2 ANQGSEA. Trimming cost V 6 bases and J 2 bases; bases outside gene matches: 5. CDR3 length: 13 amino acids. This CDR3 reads CSVQGALNTEAFF. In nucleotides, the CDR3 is TGCAGCGTCCAGGGGGCTCTAAACACTGAAGCTTTCTTT.

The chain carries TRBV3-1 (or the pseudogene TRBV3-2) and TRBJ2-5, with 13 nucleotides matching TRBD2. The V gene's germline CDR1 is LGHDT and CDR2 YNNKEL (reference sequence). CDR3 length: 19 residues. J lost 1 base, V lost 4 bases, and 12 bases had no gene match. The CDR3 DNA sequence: TGTGCCAGCAGCCCAAACCCCCAGGGACTAGCGGGGTTCCAAGAGACCCAGTACTTC. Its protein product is CASSPNPQGLAGFQETQYF.

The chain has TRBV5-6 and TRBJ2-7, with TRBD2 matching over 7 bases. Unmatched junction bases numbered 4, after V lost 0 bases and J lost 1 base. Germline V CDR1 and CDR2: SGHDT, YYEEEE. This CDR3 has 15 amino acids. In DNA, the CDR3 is TGTGCCAGCAGCTTGGCTGGTAGCGGGTCCTACGAGCAGTACTTC. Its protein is CASSLAGSGSYEQYF.

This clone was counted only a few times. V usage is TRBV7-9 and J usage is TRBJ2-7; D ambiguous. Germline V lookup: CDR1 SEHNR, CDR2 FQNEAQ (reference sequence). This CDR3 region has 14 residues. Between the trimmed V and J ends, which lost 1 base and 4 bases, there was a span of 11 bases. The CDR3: CASSLDPVGYEQYF. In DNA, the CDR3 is TGTGCCAGCAGCTTAGATCCCGTCGGTTACGAGCAGTACTTC.

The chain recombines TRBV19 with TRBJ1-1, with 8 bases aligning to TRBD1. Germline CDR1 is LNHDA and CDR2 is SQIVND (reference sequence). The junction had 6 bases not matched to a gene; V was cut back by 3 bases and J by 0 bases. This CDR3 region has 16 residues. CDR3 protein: CASSIRGRHMNTEAFF. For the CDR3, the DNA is TGTGCCAGTAGTATCAGGGGGCGGCACATGAACACTGAAGCTTTCTTT.

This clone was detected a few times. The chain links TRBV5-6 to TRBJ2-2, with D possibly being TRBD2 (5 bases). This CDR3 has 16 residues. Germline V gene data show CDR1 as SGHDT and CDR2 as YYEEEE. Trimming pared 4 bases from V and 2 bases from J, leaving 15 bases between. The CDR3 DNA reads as TGTGCCAGCAGCCCGCTCGGGAATGACAACACCGGGGAGCTGTTTTTT. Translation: CASSPLGNDNTGELFF. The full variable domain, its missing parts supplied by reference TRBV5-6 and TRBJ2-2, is DAGVTQSPTHLIKTRGQQVTLRCSPKSGHDTVSWYQQALGQGPQFIFQYYEEEERQRGNFPDRFSGHQFPNYSSELNVNALLLGDSALYLCASSPLGNDNTGELFFGEGSRLTVL.

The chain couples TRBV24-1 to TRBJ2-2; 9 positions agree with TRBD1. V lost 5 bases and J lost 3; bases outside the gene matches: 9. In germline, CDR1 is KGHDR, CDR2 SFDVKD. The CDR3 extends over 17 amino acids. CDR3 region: CATSGRRRTGDTGELFF. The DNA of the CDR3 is TGTGCCACCAGTGGCCGCCGAAGGACAGGGGACACCGGGGAGCTGTTTTTT.